This TCR beta chain was sequenced for a study of T cells in Graves' hyperthyroidism and ophthalmopathy. On the study more broadly: It was at initial diagnosis, before any treatment, that peripheral blood was collected. Points from the study as a whole: Expanded thyroid clonotypes (above 0.001) were mostly also found in blood.

Patients were excluded because of uncontrolled infection, other autoimmune disease, pregnancy or lactation. Amplification of TCR beta CDR3 regions was performed using RNA transcripts as template. First-round RT-PCR of the TCR CDR3 relied on the HTBI primer set. From the multiplex PCR reads, TCRdb called clonotypes with MiXCR, one entry per CDR3 protein. The data hold approximately 330,000 distinct CDR3 sequences, with roughly 18% observed a single time. Germline V gene lookup returns CDR1 MDHEN and CDR2 SYDVKM. This CDR3 has 15 residues. This clonotype was seen a single time. Its antigen is not known. A much larger clone differs from this one at a single base, so this may be a read error.

The V call is TRBV28, the J call TRBJ2-3; TRBD1 aligns across 10 bases. Source material: blood. This clonotype originated in a woman in her forties or fifties with Graves' hyperthyroidism. CDR3 coding DNA: TGTACCAGCAGTACCGGGACAGGGGACTTCGATACGCAGTATTTT. It yields the protein CTSSTGTGDFDTQYF.